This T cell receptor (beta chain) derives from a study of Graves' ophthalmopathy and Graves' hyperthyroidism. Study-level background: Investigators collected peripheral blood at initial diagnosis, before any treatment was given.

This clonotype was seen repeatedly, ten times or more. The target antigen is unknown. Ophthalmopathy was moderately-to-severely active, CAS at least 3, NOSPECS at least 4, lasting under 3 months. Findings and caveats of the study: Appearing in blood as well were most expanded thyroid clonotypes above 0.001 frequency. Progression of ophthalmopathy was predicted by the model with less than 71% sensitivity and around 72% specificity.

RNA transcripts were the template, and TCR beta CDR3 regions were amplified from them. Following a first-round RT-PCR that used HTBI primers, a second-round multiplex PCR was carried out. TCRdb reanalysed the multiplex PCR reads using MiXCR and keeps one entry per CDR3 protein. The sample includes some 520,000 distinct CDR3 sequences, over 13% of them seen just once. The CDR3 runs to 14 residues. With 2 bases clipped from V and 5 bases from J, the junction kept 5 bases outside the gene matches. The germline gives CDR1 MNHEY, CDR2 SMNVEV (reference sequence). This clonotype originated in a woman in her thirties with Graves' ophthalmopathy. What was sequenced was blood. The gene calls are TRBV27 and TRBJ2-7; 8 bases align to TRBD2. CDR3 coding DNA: TGTGCCAGCAGTTTACGGCGGGGGGTCGACGAGCAGTACTTC. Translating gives CASSLRRGVDEQYF.